In this sample, the clone carrying this T cell receptor (beta chain) turned up a few times. Sequencing was performed with immunoSEQ multiplex PCR; in TCRdb, only in-frame clones are kept and a portion is missing. The table records roughly 240,000 clones, roughly 87% of them present only once. This entry is derived from a study of blood T cell repertoires in COVID-19. Background on the study: The origin of the acute and convalescent COVID-19 samples was the United States, Italy and Spain. T cells, B-cell-depleted T cells, or PBMCs supplied cDNA or gDNA.

Ages ranged from about 18 to 89 years, with residence in about two dozen US areas. CDR1 and CDR2 from the germline V gene are SGHNT and YYREEE (reference sequence). The CDR3 is 13 residues long. Between the trimmed V and J ends, which lost 0 bases and 1 base, there was a span of 4 bases. The J gene is TRBJ1-1, the V gene TRBV5-4; D uncertain. This receptor was identified in a woman aged 25-40 years with acute COVID-19. The sample comprised PBMCs or T cells enriched from blood (not recorded which). In DNA form, the CDR3 reads TGTGCCAGCAGCTTGGGCGGGAACACTGAAGCTTTCTTT. Residues: CASSLGGNTEAFF. The full variable domain, completed using reference TRBV5-4 and TRBJ1-1, is ETGVTQSPTHLIKTRGQQVTLRCSSQSGHNTVSWYQQALGQGPQFIFQYYREEENGRGNFPPRFSGLQFPNYSSELNVNALELDDSALYLCASSLGGNTEAFFGQGTRLTVV.